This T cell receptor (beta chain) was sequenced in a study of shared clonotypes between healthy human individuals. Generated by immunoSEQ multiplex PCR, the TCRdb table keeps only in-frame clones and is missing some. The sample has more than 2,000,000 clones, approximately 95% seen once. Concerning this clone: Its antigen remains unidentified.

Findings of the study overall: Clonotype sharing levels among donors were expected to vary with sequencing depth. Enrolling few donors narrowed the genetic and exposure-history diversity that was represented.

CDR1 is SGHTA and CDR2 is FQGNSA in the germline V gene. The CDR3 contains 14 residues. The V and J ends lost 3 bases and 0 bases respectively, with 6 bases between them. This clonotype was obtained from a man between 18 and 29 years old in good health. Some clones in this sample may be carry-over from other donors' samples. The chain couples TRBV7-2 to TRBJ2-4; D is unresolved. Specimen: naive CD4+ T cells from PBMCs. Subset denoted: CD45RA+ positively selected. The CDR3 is CASSFYLAKNIQYF. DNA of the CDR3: TGTGCCAGCAGCTTTTACTTAGCCAAAAACATTCAGTACTTC.